The next 2 T cell receptor beta chains were all read from a single sample in a study of shared T cell receptors in the human thymus. Sequenced by immunoSEQ multiplex PCR; TCRdb stores in-frame clones only, minus some. The table records hundreds of thousands of clones, over 75% of them present only once. The sample was also reused in another study, on human thymus T cells.

The material sequenced was thymocytes. These receptors originate from a boy less than two years old with a congenital heart defect.

V is TRBV10-3 and J is TRBJ1-1, with D maybe TRBD1 (5 bases). The V end was cut by 2 bases, the J end by 1 base, with 8 bases between. The CDR3 totals 14 residues. Germline V CDR1 and CDR2: ENHRY, SYGVKD. CDR3 sequence reads: CAISEHRTNTEAFF. The CDR3 region has the DNA TGTGCCATCAGTGAGCACAGGACGAACACTGAAGCTTTCTTT.

The chain links TRBV28 to TRBJ1-5; no clear D. The CDR3 length is 19 residues. The V end was cut by 2 bases, the J end by 1 base, with 21 bases between. CDR1 is MDHEN, CDR2 SYDVKM, per germline. The CDR3 spells CASSLSSVQRLLSNQPQHF. In nucleotides, the CDR3 is TGTGCCAGCAGTTTAAGTTCGGTACAGCGGCTTCTGAGCAATCAGCCCCAGCATTTT.